Listed below are T cell receptor beta chains from one sample, sequenced in a study of T cell responses to AZD1222 COVID-19 vaccine. Sequencing used immunoSEQ multiplex PCR; TCRdb keeps in-frame clones, though not all of them. This sample has approximately 52,000 clones; over 80% occur once, and the top ten carry roughly 2.7%. The specimen was peripheral blood, collected 28 days after the second AZD1222 dose. Every receptor here comes from an adult who received the AZD1222 COVID-19 vaccine. Each CDR3 is given with its conserved first and last residue. A D gene is named only where the DNA matches it firmly. Clone size is given for some rows only: seen once, a few or many times, or a class if the clone is expanded.

>-|TRBV28|once|TRBJ2-7
TGTGCCAGCACGCTAGGGGGGTCCTCCTACGAGCAGTACTTC
CASTLGGSSYEQYF
>TRBD2|TRBV9|-|TRBJ2-1
TGTGCCAGTAGTGCGGGACTAGCGGTCTCCTACAATGAGCAGTTCTTC
CASSAGLAVSYNEQFF
>-|TRBV27|-|TRBJ1-3
TGTGCCAGCAGTTCAACGGGTGGGGTTCAGGCCGGAAACACCATATATTTT
CASSSTGGVQAGNTIYF
>TRBD1|TRBV28|-|TRBJ1-4
TGTGCCAGCAGTTTACCGACAGGGATTAATGAAAAACTGTTTTTT
CASSLPTGINEKLFF
>TRBD1|TRBV5-4|-|TRBJ1-6
TGTGCCAGCAGCTCGACTCGACAGGGCTCCTTTTCACCCCTCCACTTT
CASSSTRQGSFSPLHF
>TRBD2|TRBV2|once|TRBJ2-1
TGTGCCAGCACCCCACGGGGGGAACCCTACAATGAGCAGTTCTTC
CASTPRGEPYNEQFF
>-|TRBV5-1|-|TRBJ2-5
TGCGCCAGCAGCTTGGGGAGGGCAACAAGAGAGACCCAGTACTTC
CASSLGRATRETQYF
>TRBD2|TRBV11-2|-|TRBJ2-7
TGTGCCAGCAGCTTAGTTCCCGCGGGAGTAATCGAGCAGTACTTC
CASSLVPAGVIEQYF
>TRBD1|TRBV28|-|TRBJ2-7
TGTGCCACCACCAGATCCGGACAGGGGAGGTCCTACGAGCAGTACTTC
CATTRSGQGRSYEQYF
>-|TRBV19|-|TRBJ2-1
TGTGCCAGTAGTCTCCACCGGGACCCCGACAGGCAGTTCTTC
CASSLHRDPDRQFF
>TRBD1|TRBV30|-|TRBJ2-4
TGTGCCTGGGGGGACAGGGGAGGGTACATTCAGTACTTC
CAWGDRGGYIQYF
>-|TRBV11-2|-|TRBJ2-5
TGTGCCAGCAGCGCGTATACGAGTCGGGAGACCCAGTACTTC
CASSAYTSRETQYF
>TRBD1|TRBV28|-|TRBJ1-1
TGTGCCAGCAGAGCCAGTGGCAGGGGGCGCGTGAACACTGAAGCTTTCTTT
CASRASGRGRVNTEAFF
>-|TRBV11-3|once|TRBJ1-5
TGTGCCAGCAGCTTAGAAAGGCCCCATCCCAGAGGTCAGCCCCAGCATTTT
CASSLERPHPRGQPQHF
>TRBD1|TRBV2|-|TRBJ1-6
TGTGCCAGCAGTGCGACAGGGGGTTTTAATTCACCCCTCCACTTT
CASSATGGFNSPLHF
>-|TRBV24-1|-|TRBJ2-7
TGTGCCACCAGTGATGTTCCGGGCCGGGACGTGGAAGAGCAGTACTTC
CATSDVPGRDVEEQYF
>-|TRBV24-1|-|TRBJ2-2
TGTGCCACCAGTGACCCCGGGGGCCGGAACGGGGAGCTGTTTTTT
CATSDPGGRNGELFF
>-|TRBV7-3|-|TRBJ2-3
TGTACCAGCAGCTTGGGCACAGATACGCAGTATTTT
CTSSLGTDTQYF
>-|TRBV27|-|TRBJ1-2
-
CASSTSPGSGGYTF
>-|TRBV5-1|few|TRBJ2-2
TGCGCCAGCAGCTTGGGGGTGGCAAACACCGGGGAGCTGTTTTTT
CASSLGVANTGELFF
>-|TRBV28|-|TRBJ2-7
TGTGCCAGCAGTTCCCGGGGTAGCGGTAGCTCCTACGAGCAGTACTTC
CASSSRGSGSSYEQYF
>-|TRBV3-1/TRBV3-2|-|TRBJ2-7
TGTGCCAGCAGCCAGGTCGGGCTAGGGGCCTCCTACGAGCAGTACTTC
CASSQVGLGASYEQYF
>-|TRBV5-1|-|TRBJ2-3
TGCGCCAGCAGCATGTACTTGGGGAGCACAGATACGCAGTATTTT
CASSMYLGSTDTQYF
>-|TRBV28|-|TRBJ1-3
TGTGCCAGCAGTCCCACAGGGTTCTCTGGAAACACCATATATTTT
CASSPTGFSGNTIYF
>TRBD2|TRBV6-5|-|TRBJ2-5
TGTGCCAGCACCAACCTAGCGGGAGGAATGAAGACCCAGTACTTC
CASTNLAGGMKTQYF
>TRBD1|TRBV29-1|few|TRBJ1-1
TGCAGCGTTGAAGGGGGGACAGGGTCCCCTGGAGTCTTCTTT
CSVEGGTGSPGVFF
>TRBD1|TRBV3-1/TRBV3-2|-|TRBJ1-2
TGTGCCAGCAGCCAAGGGGGACAGCCCTATGGCTACACCTTC
CASSQGGQPYGYTF
>-|TRBV28|-|TRBJ1-1
TGTGCCAGCAGTCACCCAGGGTGGATGAACACTGAAGCTTTCTTT
CASSHPGWMNTEAFF
>TRBD1|TRBV30|-|TRBJ1-6
TGTGCCTGGAGTTTAACAACCGGGACAGATAATTCACCCCTCCACTTT
CAWSLTTGTDNSPLHF
>-|TRBV3-1/TRBV3-2|once|TRBJ2-1
TGTGCCAAAGGCGGGCCGATCAATGAGCAGTTCTTC
CAKGGPINEQFF
>-|TRBV9|few|TRBJ1-6
TGTGCCAGCAGCCCCCCCGAAGGCTCACCCCTCCACTTT
CASSPPEGSPLHF
>-|TRBV5-1|few|TRBJ2-1
TGCGCCAGCAGCTTGGTACAGGGAGGCGGTGAGCAGTTCTTC
CASSLVQGGGEQFF
>TRBD1|TRBV6-5|-|TRBJ1-2
TGTGCCAGCGGACGGACAGGCCAACGGTTCTATGGCTACACCTTC
CASGRTGQRFYGYTF
>TRBD2|TRBV6-5|-|TRBJ2-7
TGTGCCAGCAGGCTGGGCGGGAGCCTCCCCTACGAGCAGTACTTC
CASRLGGSLPYEQYF